This T cell receptor beta chain emerged from a study of blood T cells in healthy people across ages. V lost 7 bases and J 4 bases, leaving 6 bases between the germline ends. Germline-derived CDR1 and CDR2 are ENHRY and SYGVKD. CDR3 size: 11 residues. The study, taken as a whole, reports: Naive CD4+ cell counts and diversity both ran higher in long-lived than in aged donors. Diversity figures derived from one million T cells were judged to underestimate the true value.

This clonotype turned up a few times. What it recognizes is unknown. A second PCR, run for about 6 to 11 cycles, used a sample-barcoded 5' primer plus a J-beta primer mix. The template-switch adaptor was a 5' adaptor with 12 random nucleotides. It tagged each cDNA molecule. At least 2.5 million CDR3-containing paired-end reads were obtained per sample. Each CDR3 protein is one row after TCRdb ran MiXCR on the 5' RACE reads. In the table there are about 680,000 distinct CDR3 sequences, around 45% of which are singletons. The sequence came from a woman aged 55-69 years in good health. This rearrangement joins TRBV10-3 to TRBJ2-3; D might be TRBD1 (6 bases). Sequences were obtained from blood. The CDR3 nucleotides read TGTGCCATCAACAGGGCAGATACGCAGTATTTT. Protein: CAINRADTQYF.